This T cell receptor beta chain was captured in a study of cytomegalovirus exposure and HLA in healthy donors. Study-wide results and limits: Based on reports, TCR beta sequences accurately predicted HLA-A and HLA-B alleles for most subjects.

Remarks on this clone: Its matching antigen is unknown.

Primers for the PCR totalled 60 Vbeta and 13 Jbeta. This table comes from immunoSEQ multiplex PCR, and its TCRdb copy is limited to in-frame clones, with some not included. The data hold about 140,000 clones, with over 65% observed a single time. Germline loops: CDR1 SGHRS, CDR2 YFSETQ. Trimming removed 4 bases from V and 2 bases from J; junction bases left unmatched: 6. The CDR3 runs to 16 residues. This TCR was sampled from a woman in her 30s in good health and CMV-seronegative. This chain joins TRBV5-1 and TRBJ2-5; TRBD2 matches 12 bases. Input material: PBMCs. The CDR3 coding sequence is TGCGCCAGCAGCGGCGGCGGACTAGCGGGACAAGAGACCCAGTACTTC. Amino acid sequence: CASSGGGLAGQETQYF.